The 23 T cell receptor beta chains below come from one sample, sequenced in a study of T cells and Merkel cell carcinoma outcomes (dated by TCRdb to the early 2020s). Receptor libraries were prepared by the immunoSEQ multiplex PCR assay. This is the immuneACCESS table as TCRdb keeps it, with only in-frame sequences that have V and J called. A part of the clones is gone; compared with another copy, unresolved V genes explain less than half, and the rest is unexplained. The sample yields thousands of clones; about 92% were counted once. The ten largest clones take up more than 1.5% of the sample. The sample was tumor tissue from Merkel cell carcinoma. The origin of the receptors is a human donor with Merkel cell carcinoma.

The gene calls are TRBV5-6 and TRBJ2-7, with 12 positions matching TRBD2. This CDR3 is 15 amino acids long. CDR1 is SGHDT and CDR2 is YYEEEE in the germline V gene. Losses at the gene ends were 4 bases for V and 6 bases for J; bases not matched to a gene: 8. CDR3 region: CASSRPSGGAGEQYF. DNA for the CDR3: TGTGCCAGCAGCCGTCCTAGCGGGGGGGCGGGCGAGCAGTACTTC.

The V gene is TRBV15, the J gene TRBJ2-1, with D hard to call. The CDR3 extends over 13 amino acids. Germline CDR1 LNHNV, CDR2 YYDKDF (reference sequence). Trimming stripped 3 bases from V and 7 bases from J, with 10 bases between. Here the CDR3 reads CATSSFYSNEQFF. DNA of the CDR3: TGTGCCACCAGCAGCTTCTACTCAAATGAGCAGTTCTTC.

V is TRBV20-1 and J is TRBJ1-3; D not certain. The germline V gene encodes CDR1 DFQATT and CDR2 SNEGSKA (reference sequence). Trimming left V 5 bases short and J 4 bases short, with 6 bases between. The CDR3 covers 11 residues. CDR3 region: CSASGGNTIYF. The DNA for the CDR3 is TGCAGTGCTTCTGGGGGAAACACCATATATTTT.

This chain links TRBV14 with TRBJ2-1; 7 nucleotides match TRBD2. The CDR3 has 15 amino acids. Germline loops: CDR1 SGHDN, CDR2 FVKESK. V trimming: 5 bases; J trimming: 0 bases; junction bases outside the gene matches: 4. The CDR3 loop is CASSSLAASYNEQFF. In nucleotides, the CDR3 is TGTGCCAGCAGCTCCCTAGCGGCCTCCTACAATGAGCAGTTCTTC.

The rearrangement links TRBV18 to TRBJ1-1; no definite D call. CDR1 is KGHSH, CDR2 LQKENI, per germline. The CDR3 spans 13 residues. V lost 2 bases to trimming and J lost 2 bases, with 6 bases between them. The CDR3 loop is CASSPRPNTEAFF. CDR3 sequence (DNA): TGTGCCAGCTCACCAAGACCAAACACTGAAGCTTTCTTT.

The genes are TRBV6-5 and TRBJ2-3, with TRBD2 identical over 10 bases. Germline loops: CDR1 MNHEY, CDR2 SVGAGI. CDR3 length: 14 residues. V gave up 6 bases and J gave up 3 bases; unmatched junction bases: 3. Here the CDR3 reads CASSPGLATDTQYF. CDR3 in DNA: TGTGCCAGCAGCCCGGGACTAGCGACAGATACGCAGTATTTT.

V and J are TRBV6-5 and TRBJ1-3; D is perhaps TRBD1 (5 bases). V lost 11 bases to trimming and J lost 8 bases, with 22 bases between them. CDR1 MNHEY and CDR2 SVGAGI come from the germline V gene. This CDR3 is built from 14 residues. This CDR3 reads CARYWAGIIDTIYF. In DNA form, the CDR3 reads TGTGCCCGATATTGGGCAGGGATAATAGACACCATATATTTT.

V usage is TRBV18 and J usage is TRBJ1-1; TRBD1 matches at 7 bases. The V and J ends lost 3 bases and 0 bases, in that order; junction bases with no gene match: 1. CDR1 and CDR2 (germline): KGHSH, LQKENI. The CDR3 contains 14 residues. The CDR3 loop is CASSPGQLNTEAFF. DNA of the CDR3: TGTGCCAGCTCACCGGGACAGTTGAACACTGAAGCTTTCTTT. The variable domain in full, completed from reference TRBV18 and TRBJ1-1, reads NAGVMQNPRHLVRRRGQEARLRCSPMKGHSHVYWYRQLPEEGLKFMVYLQKENIIDESGMPKERFSAEFPKEGPSILRIQQVVRGDSAAYFCASSPGQLNTEAFFGQGTRLTVV.

The CDR3 protein is CASSLAGGGPYEQYF. CDR3 DNA sequence: TGTGCCAGCAGCTTAGCGGGGGGGGGACCCTACGAGCAGTACTTC. The chain recombines TRBV7-6 with TRBJ2-7; 7 bases fit TRBD2. Germline-derived CDR1 and CDR2 are SGHVS and FNYEAQ. This CDR3 has 15 amino acids. Trimming removed 0 bases from V and 2 bases from J; junction bases left unmatched: 4.

The rearrangement joins TRBV29-1 to TRBJ2-7, with 10 nucleotides matching TRBD2. Germline V gives CDR1 SQVTM, CDR2 ANQGSEA. Trimming at V came to 2 bases and at J to 6 bases, leaving 7 bases not matched to a gene. The CDR3 is made up of 14 amino acids. CDR3: CSVESLAGDGEQYF. Here the CDR3 DNA reads TGCAGCGTTGAAAGCCTAGCGGGGGATGGCGAGCAGTACTTC.

A single count supports this clone. The rearrangement links TRBV5-6 to TRBJ2-3; unclear D gene. Per germline, CDR1 SGHDT and CDR2 YYEEEE. The CDR3 is 14 amino acids. V lost 1 base and J 2 bases, leaving 8 bases between the germline ends. Written as DNA, the CDR3 is TGTGCCAGCAGCTTGATTAGTTACACAGATACGCAGTATTTT. Amino acid sequence: CASSLISYTDTQYF.

The chain combines TRBV19 with TRBJ2-7, with 7 bases aligning to TRBD1. CDR3 size: 13 residues. Looked up from germline, CDR1 is LNHDA and CDR2 is SQIVND (reference sequence). V shed 5 bases, J shed 2 bases, and the junction held 3 bases outside the gene matches. CDR3 region: CASSRTGTYEQYF. CDR3 DNA: TGTGCCAGTAGTCGGACAGGCACCTACGAGCAGTACTTC.

This chain links TRBV5-1 with TRBJ1-3, with D possibly TRBD1 on 5 matching bases. CDR1 and CDR2 from the germline V gene are SGHRS and YFSETQ. Trimming stripped 4 bases from V and 6 bases from J, with 17 bases between. CDR3 length equals 15 residues. The CDR3 DNA sequence: TGCGCCAGCAGCACGGAGCAGGGAAGTGAAAACACCATATATTTT. This codes for CASSTEQGSENTIYF.

The genes are TRBV15 and TRBJ1-5; D is ambiguous. Germline assignment: CDR1 LNHNV and CDR2 YYDKDF (reference sequence). The CDR3 sequence is 15 residues long. V lost 0 bases to trimming and J lost 3 bases, with 9 bases between them. The CDR3 DNA reads as TGTGCCACCAGCAGAGAAGGCAGGAACAATCAGCCCCAGCATTTT. This encodes CATSREGRNNQPQHF.

This sequence joins TRBV21-1 and TRBJ1-2; whether TRBD1, the table's D call, matches the DNA was not checked. TRBV21-1 is termed a pseudogene. This CDR3 region has 11 residues. CDR3 bases: TGTGCCAGCAGCAACAGGGCTGGCTACACCTTC. This translates into CASSNRAGYTF.

The chain is built from TRBV11-2 and TRBJ1-3; 7 bases agree with TRBD1. CDR1 is SGHAT, CDR2 FQNNGV, per germline. V was clipped by 8 bases and J by 4 bases; unmatched bases: 11. The CDR3 runs 15 residues. Written as DNA, the CDR3 is TGTGCCAGCGAAGCATTGACAGGGATCGGAAACACCATATATTTT. The encoded protein is CASEALTGIGNTIYF.

This chain joins TRBV6-5 and TRBJ2-2; 7 bases match TRBD2. CDR1 and CDR2 from the germline V gene are MNHEY and SVGAGI. V was pared by 2 bases and J by 1 base, with 4 bases of the junction left unmatched. The CDR3 consists of 16 residues. CDR3 in amino acids: CASSYGLAVNTGELFF. CDR3 sequence (DNA): TGTGCCAGCAGTTACGGTCTAGCGGTGAACACCGGGGAGCTGTTTTTT.

The V gene is TRBV9, the J gene TRBJ2-7, with D uncertain. The V end was cut by 0 bases, the J end by 3 bases, with 10 bases between. The V gene's germline CDR1 is SGDLS and CDR2 YYNGEE. This CDR3 is built from 14 residues. CDR3 sequence: CASSVAQFGYEQYF. The CDR3 DNA sequence: TGTGCCAGCAGCGTAGCCCAATTTGGCTACGAGCAGTACTTC. Based on the CDR3 plus reference TRBV9 and TRBJ2-7, the full variable domain is DSGVTQTPKHLITATGQRVTLRCSPRSGDLSVYWYQQSLDQGLQFLIQYYNGEERAKGNILERFSAQQFPDLHSELNLSSLELGDSALYFCASSVAQFGYEQYFGPGTRLTVT.

This chain links TRBV19 with TRBJ2-2; D ambiguous. Trimming took 3 bases from V and 6 from J, leaving 11 bases between them. Germline lookup yields CDR1 LNHDA and CDR2 SQIVND (reference sequence). CDR3 length equals 14 residues. The CDR3 region has the DNA TGTGCCAGTAGTATCCACCTCGGTGCCGGGGAGCTGTTTTTT. This codes for CASSIHLGAGELFF.

This clone was observed once. The rearrangement joins TRBV10-3 to TRBJ2-1, with D perhaps given as TRBD1 or TRBD2 (6 bases each). Trimming removed 4 bases at V and 8 bases at J, with 12 bases between. The germline V gene encodes CDR1 ENHRY and CDR2 SYGVKD. The CDR3 is 13 amino acids. The CDR3: CAISGLGGDEQFF. For the CDR3, the DNA is TGTGCCATCAGTGGACTAGGGGGAGATGAGCAGTTCTTC.

V is TRBV7-2 and J is TRBJ2-1; no definite D call. Trimming left V 9 bases short and J 3 bases short, with 9 bases between. The CDR3 runs to 12 residues. Germline assignment: CDR1 SGHTA and CDR2 FQGNSA. The CDR3 is CASTGYYNEQFF. CDR3 sequence (DNA): TGTGCCAGTACTGGGTACTACAATGAGCAGTTCTTC.

The V and J genes are TRBV27 and TRBJ1-1; D is possibly TRBD1 (6 bases). The CDR3 is 14 amino acids. Germline values: CDR1 MNHEY, CDR2 SMNVEV (reference sequence). V was shortened by 2 bases and J by 8 bases, with 15 bases between the two germline ends. CDR3 in amino acids: CASSLGDTTGEAFF. CDR3 DNA: TGTGCCAGCAGTTTAGGGGACACGACCGGAGAAGCTTTCTTT.

The J gene is TRBJ1-4, the V gene TRBV9; tentative D call: TRBD1 (5 bases). CDR3 length: 16 amino acids. Germline assignment: CDR1 SGDLS and CDR2 YYNGEE. Trimming cost V 0 bases and J 3 bases, with 12 bases left between them. CDR3 region: CASSVEGQGANEKLFF. CDR3 bases: TGTGCCAGCAGCGTAGAAGGGCAGGGAGCTAATGAAAAACTGTTTTTT.